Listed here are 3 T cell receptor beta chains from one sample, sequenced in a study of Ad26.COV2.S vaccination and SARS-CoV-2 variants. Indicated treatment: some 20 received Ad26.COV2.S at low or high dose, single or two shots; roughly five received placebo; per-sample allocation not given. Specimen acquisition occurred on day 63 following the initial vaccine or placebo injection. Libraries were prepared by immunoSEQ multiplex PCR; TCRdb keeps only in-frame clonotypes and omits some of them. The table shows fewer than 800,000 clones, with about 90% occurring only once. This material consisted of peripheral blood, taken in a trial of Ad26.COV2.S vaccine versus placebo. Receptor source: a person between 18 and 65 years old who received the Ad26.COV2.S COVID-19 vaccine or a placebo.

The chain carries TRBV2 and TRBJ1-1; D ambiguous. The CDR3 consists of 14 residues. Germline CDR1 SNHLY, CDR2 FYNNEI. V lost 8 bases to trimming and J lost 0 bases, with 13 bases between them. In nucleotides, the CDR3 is TGTGCCAGCGGGGAAGGAGCCCTGAACACTGAAGCTTTCTTT. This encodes CASGEGALNTEAFF.

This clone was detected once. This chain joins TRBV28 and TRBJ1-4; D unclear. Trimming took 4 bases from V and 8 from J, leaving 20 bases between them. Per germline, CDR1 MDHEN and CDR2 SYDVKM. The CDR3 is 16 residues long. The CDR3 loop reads CASSSVGPVDGEKLFF. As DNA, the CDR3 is TGTGCCAGCAGTTCGGTAGGGCCGGTTGATGGAGAAAAACTGTTTTTT.

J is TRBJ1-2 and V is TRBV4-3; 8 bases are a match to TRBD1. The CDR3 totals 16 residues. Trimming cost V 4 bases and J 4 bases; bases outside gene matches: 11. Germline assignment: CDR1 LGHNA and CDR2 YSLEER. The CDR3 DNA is TGCGCCAGCAGCCCCCTATCAGGGACAGGCTCCTATGGCTACACCTTC. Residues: CASSPLSGTGSYGYTF.